This entry describes one TCR beta chain. The sample comes from a study of T cell changes during pregnancy in multiple sclerosis. Trimming cost V 6 bases and J 1 base; bases outside gene matches: 5. This CDR3 contains 15 residues. Per the germline V gene, CDR1 is LNHDA and CDR2 is SQIVND (reference sequence). Clones were read by immunoSEQ multiplex PCR, and TCRdb kept only the in-frame ones, dropping some. The table has tens of thousands of clones, roughly 90% seen once. The material was peripheral blood, obtained in the first trimester of pregnancy. This TCR derives from a female donor in good health, enrolled as a control in a pregnancy study. V gene TRBV19 combines with J gene TRBJ2-3; 9 bases are shared with TRBD2. DNA of the CDR3: TGTGCCAGTAGGACTAGCGGCCCACGCACAGATACGCAGTATTTT. It encodes CASRTSGPRTDTQYF.